The present T cell receptor beta chain was sequenced within a study of OX40 agonist ivuxolimab in advanced cancers. Assay: immunoSEQ multiplex PCR; the TCRdb copy retains only in-frame clones and omits some. The sample lists around 65,000 clones, approximately 91% seen once, with under 0.35% in the top ten. This CDR3 has 15 residues. The germline V gene encodes CDR1 SGDLS and CDR2 YYNGEE. Trimming cost V 0 bases and J 5 bases, with 14 bases left between them. Material: CD4+ or CD8+ T cells sorted from blood, obtained in a trial of the OX40 agonist ivuxolimab. The V call is TRBV9, the J call TRBJ1-2; the D gene is possibly TRBD1 (5 bases). This clonotype was obtained from an adult with an advanced solid tumor such as melanoma, head and neck, liver or kidney cancer. This CDR3 reads CASSVERGPGYGYTF. CDR3 nucleotides: TGTGCCAGCAGCGTAGAACGGGGTCCAGGGTATGGCTACACCTTC.